These T cell receptor beta chains were read from a single sample in a study of CD8+CD57+ T cells in acquired aplastic anemia. Each CDR3 protein gets one entry after TCRdb re-called the reads with MiXCR. The sample includes 300,000 or so distinct CDR3 sequences, approximately 57% of them seen just once. The sequenced material came from sorted CD4+, CD8+, or CD8+CD57+ T cells (not recorded which) from PBMCs. All receptors derive from a human donor with severe aplastic anemia or a healthy control (not recorded which). Each CDR3 is given with its conserved first and last residue. Fields, in order: J gene, clone size, V gene, D gene, CDR3 DNA, CDR3 protein. A D gene is named only where the DNA matches it firmly. The size of a clone is reported for some rows only, either as once, few or many, or as a class for expanded clones.

TRBJ2-5	NA	TRBV7-8	NA	TGTGCCAGCAGCCATACAGGGCCCGCCGAGACCCAGTACTTC	CASSHTGPAETQYF
TRBJ1-4	many	TRBV13	NA	TGTGCCAGCAGCTTAGGGGTCGGATATAATGAAAAACTGTTTTTT	CASSLGVGYNEKLFF
TRBJ2-2	many	TRBV9	TRBD2	TGTGCCAGCGGGGGGGGGAAGAACACCGGGGAGCTGTTTTTT	CASGGGKNTGELFF
TRBJ2-3	NA	TRBV2	TRBD2	TGTGCCAGCAGTGAGGGACTAGCGGGGGCCACAGATACGCAGTATTTT	CASSEGLAGATDTQYF
TRBJ1-1	many	TRBV7-8	TRBD1	TGTGCCAGCAATATAGACAGGGGTGACACTGAAGCTTTCTTT	CASNIDRGDTEAFF
TRBJ2-5	many	TRBV5-1	NA	TGCGCCAGCAGCATGGCTGGGACCCAGTACTTC	CASSMAGTQYF
TRBJ2-7	few	TRBV5-6	NA	TGTGCCAGCAGCTTGGGAGGGGCTGTGTACGAGCAGTACTTC	CASSLGGAVYEQYF
TRBJ2-7	NA	TRBV19	TRBD2	TGTGCCAGTAGGATGACTAGCGCTACCTACGAGCAGTACTTC	CASRMTSATYEQYF
TRBJ2-6	NA	TRBV2	NA	TGTGCCAGCAGCTTAGTCTACAGCTCTGGGGCCAACGTCCTGACTTTC	CASSLVYSSGANVLTF
TRBJ2-1	many	TRBV20-1	TRBD2	TGCAGTGCCAGACTAGCGGGGGGGTACAAGCATAATGAGCAGTTCTTC	CSARLAGGYKHNEQFF
TRBJ1-2	NA	TRBV19	TRBD1	TGTGCCAGTAGTGGAATGGTAAGGGGGCGTGATGGCTACACCTTC	CASSGMVRGRDGYTF
TRBJ1-3	NA	TRBV5-1	NA	TGCGCCAGCAGTCTAGCGGGGGGTAGCACCATATATTTT	CASSLAGGSTIYF
TRBJ1-2	once	TRBV7-9	NA	TGTGCCAGCAGCTTAGAGTTCAGTCTCTATGGCTACACCTTC	CASSLEFSLYGYTF
TRBJ2-1	many	TRBV7-8	NA	TGTGCCAGCAGCCCCTCGGGCGGGGCTAGCTCCTACAATGAGCAGTTCTTC	CASSPSGGASSYNEQFF
TRBJ1-2	many	TRBV7-9	NA	TGTGCCAGCAGCTTAGACAGGGACTATGGCTACACCTTC	CASSLDRDYGYTF
TRBJ2-7	NA	TRBV7-3	NA	TGTGCCAGCAGCGGAGTACAACGAGGGGTGTCGTACGAGCAGTACTTC	CASSGVQRGVSYEQYF
TRBJ2-1	NA	TRBV2	NA	TGTGCCAGCGGTGAGGGCCTGCAGGGTAACAATGAGCAGTTCTTC	CASGEGLQGNNEQFF
TRBJ2-5	many	TRBV11-3	TRBD1	TGTGCCAGCAGCTCGGCCCGACAGGGGGAGACCCAGTACTTC	CASSSARQGETQYF
TRBJ2-1	NA	TRBV16	TRBD2	TGTGCCAGCGGCGGGGGTCTAGCTGGCAATGAGCAGTTCTTC	CASGGGLAGNEQFF
TRBJ2-7	few	TRBV20-1	NA	TGCAGTGCTAGAGAGAACGAGCAGTACTTC	CSARENEQYF
TRBJ2-7	once	TRBV4-3	NA	TGCGCCAGCAGCCAAGGTGTTAGCGGATCCTACGAGCAGTACTTC	CASSQGVSGSYEQYF
TRBJ2-1	NA	TRBV5-1	TRBD1	TGCGCCAGCAGCCTGAGGACAGGGAACTACAATGAGCAGTTCTTC	CASSLRTGNYNEQFF
TRBJ1-5	few	TRBV20-1	NA	TGCAGTGCCAGGACTGGAAGTCAGCCCCAGCATTTT	CSARTGSQPQHF
TRBJ1-4	once	TRBV7-2	NA	TGTGCCAGCAGCTTTTCAAGGGGTGGCGAAAAACTGTTTTTT	CASSFSRGGEKLFF
TRBJ1-6	NA	TRBV12-3/TRBV12-4	NA	TGTGCCAGCAGTTTTGCCTCCTATAATTCACCCCTCCACTTT	CASSFASYNSPLHF
TRBJ1-1	NA	TRBV19	NA	TGTGCCAGTAGTATGCAGGGTATGGATGAAGCTTTCTTT	CASSMQGMDEAFF
TRBJ2-7	NA	TRBV7-2	NA	TGTGCCAGCAGCCCACGGTTTTTCGAGCAGTACTTC	CASSPRFFEQYF
TRBJ2-3	many	TRBV11-2	NA	TGTGCCAGCAGCTTAGGGTGGGGCGCGACAGATACGCAGTATTTT	CASSLGWGATDTQYF
TRBJ1-3	NA	TRBV7-8	NA	TGTGCCAGCATGGCCCCTGGAAACACCATATATTTT	CASMAPGNTIYF
TRBJ2-7	NA	TRBV7-2	TRBD1	TGTGCCAGCAGCAGAACCGGGACAGGAAGCTCCTACGAGCAGTACTTC	CASSRTGTGSSYEQYF
TRBJ1-6	many	TRBV28	TRBD1	TGTGCCAGCACACCTTCGTCGGCGCAGGGGGATAATTCACCCCTCCACTTT	CASTPSSAQGDNSPLHF
TRBJ2-7	NA	TRBV2	NA	TGTGCCAGCGCAGGCGACTCCTACGAGCAGTACTTC	CASAGDSYEQYF
TRBJ2-3	many	TRBV7-2	TRBD1	TGTGCCAGCAGCTTAGGAGGACAGGGGAGGTCAGATACGCAGTATTTT	CASSLGGQGRSDTQYF
TRBJ1-1	NA	TRBV12-3/TRBV12-4	NA	TGTGCCAGCAGTTTAGCGCTGTCTGGTACTGAAGCTTTCTTT	CASSLALSGTEAFF
TRBJ2-7	NA	TRBV2	TRBD2	TGTGCCAGCAGTTCAGGAGCGGGGAGCTCCTACGAGCAGTACTTC	CASSSGAGSSYEQYF
TRBJ1-1	NA	TRBV24-1	NA	TGTGCCACCAGTGATTTGGACACAGGGTCTATTGAAGCTTTCTTT	CATSDLDTGSIEAFF